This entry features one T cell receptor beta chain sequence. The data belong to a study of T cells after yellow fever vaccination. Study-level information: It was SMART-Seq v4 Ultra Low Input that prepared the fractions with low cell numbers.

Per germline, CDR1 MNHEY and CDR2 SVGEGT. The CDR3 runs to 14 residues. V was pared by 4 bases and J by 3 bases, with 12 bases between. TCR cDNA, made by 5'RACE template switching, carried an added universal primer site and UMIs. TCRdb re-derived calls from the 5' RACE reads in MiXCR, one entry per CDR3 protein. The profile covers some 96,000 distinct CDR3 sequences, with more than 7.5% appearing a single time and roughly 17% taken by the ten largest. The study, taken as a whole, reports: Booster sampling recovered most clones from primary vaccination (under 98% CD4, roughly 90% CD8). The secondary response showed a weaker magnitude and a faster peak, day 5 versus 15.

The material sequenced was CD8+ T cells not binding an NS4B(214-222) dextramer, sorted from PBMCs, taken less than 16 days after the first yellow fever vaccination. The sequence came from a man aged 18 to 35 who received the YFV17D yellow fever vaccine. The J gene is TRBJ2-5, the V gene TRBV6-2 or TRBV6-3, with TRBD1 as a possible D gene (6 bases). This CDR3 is CASSSIQGKETQYF. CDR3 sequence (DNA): TGTGCCAGCAGTTCCATACAGGGCAAAGAGACCCAGTACTTC.